This T cell receptor beta chain was identified in a study of beta chain features in type 1 diabetes (dated by TCRdb to about 2018). Regarding the study in general: Patients and healthy donors did not differ in mean age, gender distribution, total cell number or subset yield. Whereas all 30 or so donors provided naive and central memory subsets, regulatory and stem cell-like memory subsets were isolated from just 8 patients and roughly eight healthy donors. The study compared the TCRB repertoires of sorted circulating CD4+ T cell subsets in recently diagnosed type 1 diabetes patients with those in matched healthy donors. A total of about 100 million sorted cells were examined across all samples, and RNA yield correlated strongly with the number of cells per subset. General conclusions and limits of the study: Because cDNA was sequenced instead of genomic DNA, highly expressing activated cells could be over-represented, though the groups showed no difference in activation or CD3 levels. HLA sub-analyses involved small numbers of individuals, so any influence of HLA type on TCRB rearrangement remained unresolved. At VDJ recombination sites, type 1 diabetes patients had fewer insertions and more deleted nucleotides, which implies abnormalities in thymic rearrangement. Type 1 diabetes patients showed a moderate but significant shortening of TCRB CDR3 length in all four CD4+ subsets. Naive, central memory and regulatory TCRB repertoires appeared to be more similar among patients than among healthy donors. PCR might favor shorter templates, but patient and control samples were amplified and corrected together, so any skew would affect both groups equally.

Each donor gave one peripheral blood draw, about 110 mL on average, collected into heparinised tubes. Naive, central memory, regulatory and stem cell-like memory CD4+ T cells were sorted on a BD FACSAria II using a panel including CD45RO, CCR7, CD25, CD127, CD95 and CD27. All sorted populations exceeded 95% purity. PBMCs were isolated right away by Lymphoprep density gradient centrifugation and were stained directly, without culture. Samples were stained and sorted in pairs, with one healthy donor and one patient per experiment, so that batch effects were minimized. The CDR3 runs 15 amino acids, cysteine and phenylalanine included. The sequence is cut down to CDR3 DNA, 45 bases in frame from base 1. Per the germline V gene (reference sequence), LNHDA is the CDR1 and SQIVND is the CDR2. Between the V and J ends, shortened by 3 bases and 3 bases respectively, the junction contains 14 bases. This clone was counted only a few times. Its antigen is unknown. Base quality data are lacking; no much larger clone is found one base away.

The entire amount of isolated RNA was reverse transcribed using the High Capacity cDNA Reverse Transcription Kit, so the sequenced TCRB transcripts were expressed ones. Deep immunoSEQ sequencing was performed on naive, central memory and regulatory T cell samples, with an average of about 4 million total reads per sample. After sorted cells were lysed in RLT buffer, RNA was extracted with DNase-treated RNeasy Micro or Mini kits, with the choice depending on cell number. To prevent cross-contamination, each cell subset was processed individually, whereas patient and healthy donor samples were processed jointly. TCRB sequences were amplified from cDNA with the immunoSEQ multiplex PCR, producing 87-bp fragments spanning the CDR3 region. The amplicons were sequenced using the Illumina HiSeq platform. The authors' pipeline ran thus. Synthetic template baselines were used to correct PCR bias computationally, reads within Hamming distance 2 were collapsed together, and singletons that could not be merged were discarded. Reads were aligned against IMGT so that V, D and J genes, CDR3 length and insertions or deletions at six rearrangement sites could be assigned. Within each subset, clonotype counts were normalized to sorted cell number, after which true diversity and Gini coefficients were computed with the tcR R package. The overlap coefficient, calculated on TCRB nucleotide sequences, was used to quantify repertoire sharing. The clones in this table, taken by TCRdb from immuneACCESS, are in-frame only. Not every clone is retained; where verified, under half of the shortfall comes from an unresolved V gene, and the cause of the rest is unknown. V and J calls and clone size are as listed in that table; D and trimming were resolved from the DNA. The sample table shows roughly 150,000 clones, and approximately 10% are seen once. Of the sample, around 0.7% falls within the top ten clones.

The sequence was obtained from a woman in her twenties or thirties with type 1 diabetes. The chain is encoded by TRBV19 joined to TRBJ1-1; tentative D gene TRBD1, with 6 bases matching. Sequencing used central memory CD4+ T cells from blood. At the DNA level, the sequence is TGTGCCAGTAGTATCCCGAGCAGGGGACACACTGAAGCTTTCTTT. This yields the protein CASSIPSRGHTEAFF.